Listed here is a single T cell receptor (beta chain). The data were taken from a study of blood T cell repertoires in COVID-19. Using immunoSEQ multiplex PCR, the repertoire was profiled, and TCRdb retains in-frame clones only, with some absent. The sample includes approximately 260,000 clones, 83% of them seen just once. Trimming cost V 10 bases and J 4 bases, with 19 bases left between them. Germline-derived CDR1 and CDR2 are SNHLY and FYNNEI. The CDR3 extends over 14 amino acids. This receptor was taken from a man in his sixties who had recovered from COVID-19. Sequenced material: peripheral blood. This chain uses TRBV2 with TRBJ2-5; D might be TRBD1 (6 bases). The CDR3 loop is CATRRTDVGETQYF. CDR3 DNA: TGTGCCACCCGGAGGACAGACGTAGGAGAGACCCAGTACTTC.